This T cell receptor beta chain was sequenced during a study of early T cells in non-severe SARS-CoV-2 infection. Each cDNA molecule carried a unique molecular identifier. TCRdb reprocessed the 5' RACE reads with MiXCR, giving one entry per CDR3 protein. There are some 81,000 distinct CDR3 sequences in the sample; about 16% occur only once, and about 2.6% lies in the top ten. V gave up 0 bases and J gave up 7 bases; unmatched junction bases: 11. The germline V gene has CDR1 PRHDT and CDR2 FYEKMQ (reference sequence). The CDR3 is made up of 17 amino acids. This clonotype occurred a few times. The receptor comes from an adult who was a healthcare worker with PCR-confirmed SARS-CoV-2 infection or an uninfected control (not recorded which). The rearrangement uses TRBV13 and TRBJ1-4; 7 nucleotides line up with TRBD1. The sequenced material came from whole blood. The CDR3 region is CASSLGRTGGASEKLFF. DNA of the CDR3: TGTGCCAGCAGCTTAGGCCGGACAGGTGGGGCGAGTGAAAAACTGTTTTTT.